Given below is one T cell receptor beta chain in context. The CDR3 covers 14 residues. Germline-derived CDR1 and CDR2 are SQVTM and ANQGSEA. V was cut by 4 bases and J by 5 bases, with 16 bases left in between. The data were obtained in a study of blood T cell repertoires in COVID-19. About the study: Sites in the United States, Italy and Spain provided acute and convalescent COVID-19 samples.

The participants were between about 18 and 90 years old and came from about two dozen US areas. Sequencing was performed with immunoSEQ multiplex PCR; in TCRdb, only in-frame clones are kept and a portion is missing. The sample yields approximately 200,000 clones, 88% seen once. The chain couples TRBV29-1 to TRBJ2-3, with D possibly being TRBD2 (5 bases). Material for sequencing was PBMCs or T cells enriched from blood (not recorded which). The source is a woman in her twenties or thirties who had been exposed to COVID-19. As DNA, the CDR3 is TGCAGCGTTGTTCGGGGAAGGGTAAGAGATACGCAGTATTTT. It codes for CSVVRGRVRDTQYF.